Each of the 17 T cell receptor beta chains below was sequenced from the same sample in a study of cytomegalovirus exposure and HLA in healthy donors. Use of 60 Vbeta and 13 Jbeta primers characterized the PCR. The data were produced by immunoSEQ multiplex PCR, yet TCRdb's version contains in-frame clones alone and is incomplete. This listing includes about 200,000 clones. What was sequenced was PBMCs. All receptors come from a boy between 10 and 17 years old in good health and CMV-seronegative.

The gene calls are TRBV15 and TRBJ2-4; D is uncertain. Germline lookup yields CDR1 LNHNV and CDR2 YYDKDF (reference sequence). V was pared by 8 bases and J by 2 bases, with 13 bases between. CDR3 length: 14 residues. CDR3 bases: TGTGCCACCCTAGACCCCTACACCAAAAACATTCAGTACTTC. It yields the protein CATLDPYTKNIQYF.

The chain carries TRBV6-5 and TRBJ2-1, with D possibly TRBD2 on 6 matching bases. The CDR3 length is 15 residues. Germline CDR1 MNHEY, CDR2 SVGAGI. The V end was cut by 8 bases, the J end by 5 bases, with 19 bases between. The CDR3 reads CASGVGRGGHNEQFF. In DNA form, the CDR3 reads TGTGCCAGCGGGGTGGGGCGGGGCGGGCACAATGAGCAGTTCTTC.

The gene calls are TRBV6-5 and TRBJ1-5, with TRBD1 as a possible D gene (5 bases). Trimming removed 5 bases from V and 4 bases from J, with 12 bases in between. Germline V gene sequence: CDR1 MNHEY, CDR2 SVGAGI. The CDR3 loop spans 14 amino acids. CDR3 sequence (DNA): TGTGCCAGCAGTCGGGACTTCGTTAATCAGCCCCAGCATTTT. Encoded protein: CASSRDFVNQPQHF.

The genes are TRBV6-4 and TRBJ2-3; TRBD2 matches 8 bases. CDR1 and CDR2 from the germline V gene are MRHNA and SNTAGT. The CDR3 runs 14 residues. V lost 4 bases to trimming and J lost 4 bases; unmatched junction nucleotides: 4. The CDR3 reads CASSAGGESDTQYF. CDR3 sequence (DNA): TGTGCCAGCAGTGCCGGGGGGGAGTCAGATACGCAGTATTTT.

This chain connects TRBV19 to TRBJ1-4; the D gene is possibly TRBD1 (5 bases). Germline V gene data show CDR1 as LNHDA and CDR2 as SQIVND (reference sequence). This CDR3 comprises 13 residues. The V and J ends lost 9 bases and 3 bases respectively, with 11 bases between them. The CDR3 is CASRTGANEKLFF. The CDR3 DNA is TGTGCCAGCAGGACGGGGGCTAATGAAAAACTGTTTTTT.

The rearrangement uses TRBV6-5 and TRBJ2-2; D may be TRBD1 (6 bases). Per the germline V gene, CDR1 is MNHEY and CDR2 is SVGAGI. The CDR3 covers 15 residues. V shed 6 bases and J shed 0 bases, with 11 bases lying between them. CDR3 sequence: CASRFQGTNTGELFF. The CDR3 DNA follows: TGTGCCAGCAGATTCCAGGGGACGAACACCGGGGAGCTGTTTTTT.

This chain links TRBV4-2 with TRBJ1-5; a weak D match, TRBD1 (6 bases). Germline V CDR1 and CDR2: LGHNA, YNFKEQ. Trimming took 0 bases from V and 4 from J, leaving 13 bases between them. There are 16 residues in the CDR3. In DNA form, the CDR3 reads TGTGCCAGCAGCCAAGACCCGGGACACACAAATCAGCCCCAGCATTTT. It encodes CASSQDPGHTNQPQHF.

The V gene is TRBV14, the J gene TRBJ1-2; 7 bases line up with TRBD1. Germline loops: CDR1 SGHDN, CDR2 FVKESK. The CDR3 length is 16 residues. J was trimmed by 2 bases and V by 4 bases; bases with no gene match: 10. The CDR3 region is CASSLATGVGNYGYTF. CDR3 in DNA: TGTGCCAGCAGCCTCGCAACAGGGGTTGGGAACTATGGCTACACCTTC.

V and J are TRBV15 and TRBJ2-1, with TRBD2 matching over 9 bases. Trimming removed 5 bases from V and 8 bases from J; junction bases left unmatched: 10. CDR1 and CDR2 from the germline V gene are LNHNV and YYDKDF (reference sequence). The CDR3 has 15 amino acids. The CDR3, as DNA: TGTGCCACCAGCGGTCGCGGGGGGGCTTTTTATGAGCAGTTCTTC. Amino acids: CATSGRGGAFYEQFF. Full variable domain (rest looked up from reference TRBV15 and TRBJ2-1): DAMVIQNPRYQVTQFGKPVTLSCSQTLNHNVMYWYQQKSSQAPKLLFHYYDKDFNNEADTPDNFQSRRPNTSFCFLDIRSPGLGDTAMYLCATSGRGGAFYEQFFGPGTRLTVL.

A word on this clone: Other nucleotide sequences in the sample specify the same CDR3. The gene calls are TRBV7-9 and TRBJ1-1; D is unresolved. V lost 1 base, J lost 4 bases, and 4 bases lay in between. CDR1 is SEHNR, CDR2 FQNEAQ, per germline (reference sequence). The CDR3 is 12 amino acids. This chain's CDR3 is CASSLGATEAFF. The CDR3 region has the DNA TGTGCCAGCAGCTTAGGGGCCACTGAAGCTTTCTTT.

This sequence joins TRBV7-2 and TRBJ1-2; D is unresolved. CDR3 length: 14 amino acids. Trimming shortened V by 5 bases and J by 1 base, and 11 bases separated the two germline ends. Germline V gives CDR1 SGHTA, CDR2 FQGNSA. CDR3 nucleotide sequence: TGTGCCAGCAGCCCTCTATCCTATAACTATGGCTACACCTTC. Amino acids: CASSPLSYNYGYTF.

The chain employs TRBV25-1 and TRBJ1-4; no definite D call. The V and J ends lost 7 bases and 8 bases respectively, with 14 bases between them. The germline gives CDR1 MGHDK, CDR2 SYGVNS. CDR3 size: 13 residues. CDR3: CASMTRTGEKLFF. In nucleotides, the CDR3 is TGTGCCAGCATGACTCGAACGGGGGAAAAACTGTTTTTT.

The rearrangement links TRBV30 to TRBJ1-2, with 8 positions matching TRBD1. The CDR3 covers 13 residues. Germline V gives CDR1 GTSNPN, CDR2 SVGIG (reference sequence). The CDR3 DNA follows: TGTGCTTCAGACCCCGGGACAGGCTATGGCTACACCTTC. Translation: CASDPGTGYGYTF.

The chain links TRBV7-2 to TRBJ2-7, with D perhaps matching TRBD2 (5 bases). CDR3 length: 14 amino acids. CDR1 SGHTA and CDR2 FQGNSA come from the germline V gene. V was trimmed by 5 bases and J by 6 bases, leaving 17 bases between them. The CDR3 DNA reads TGTGCCAGCAGCACCGAGTTATTTGCGGGCGAGCAGTACTTC. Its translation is CASSTELFAGEQYF. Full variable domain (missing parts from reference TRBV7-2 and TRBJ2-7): GAGVSQSPSNKVTEKGKDVELRCDPISGHTALYWYRQSLGQGLEFLIYFQGNSAPDKSGLPSDRFSAERTGGSVSTLTIQRTQQEDSAVYLCASSTELFAGEQYFGPGTRLTVT.

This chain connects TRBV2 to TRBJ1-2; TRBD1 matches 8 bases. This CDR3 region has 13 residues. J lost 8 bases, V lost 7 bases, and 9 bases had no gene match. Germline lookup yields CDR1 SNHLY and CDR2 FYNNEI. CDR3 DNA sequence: TGTGCCAGCAACAGACAGGGGACGCGGGGCTACACCTTC. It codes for CASNRQGTRGYTF.

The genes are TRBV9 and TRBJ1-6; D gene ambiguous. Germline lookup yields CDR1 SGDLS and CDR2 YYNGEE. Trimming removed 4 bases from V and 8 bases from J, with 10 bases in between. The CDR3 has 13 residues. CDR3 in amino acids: CASSPRQDSPLHF. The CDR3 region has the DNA TGTGCCAGCAGCCCCCGCCAGGATTCACCCCTCCACTTT.

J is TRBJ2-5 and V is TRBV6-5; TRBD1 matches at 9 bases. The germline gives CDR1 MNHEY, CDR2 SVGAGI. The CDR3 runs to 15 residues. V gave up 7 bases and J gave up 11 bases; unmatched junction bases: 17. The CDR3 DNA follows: TGTGCCAGCATCGCTCCCCCGGGACAGGGCGGGGAGCAGTACTTC. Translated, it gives CASIAPPGQGGEQYF.